This T cell receptor (beta chain) is from a study of regulatory T cells in long-lasting Graves disease. Points from the study as a whole: Under persistent disease, TRBV28, TRBJ1-2 and TRBJ2-5 were used preferentially. Among persistent patients, a larger number of public clonotypes were shared (about 3,000) than among newly diagnosed patients (about 970).

Time point denoted: persistent/refractory GD, antithyroid drugs over 5 years with positive TRAb. Researchers made the TCR library from RNA that was extracted from PBMCs. The CDR3 sequence is 15 residues long. Germline CDR1 reads MNHEY; CDR2 reads SVGAGI. The V end lost 0 bases, the J end lost 0 bases, and 8 bases lay between the germline ends. In its sample, this clonotype was seen a few times. Its target is unknown. Assembly of TCR beta libraries relied on iRepertoire HTBI primers together with Arm-PCR of CDR3 regions. From the multiplex PCR reads, TCRdb called clonotypes with MiXCR, one entry per CDR3 protein. This sample has about 430,000 distinct CDR3 sequences, with 21% found just once.

The chain joins TRBV6-5 to TRBJ1-1; unclear D gene. The sequence came from a female donor with Graves disease. Sequenced here: peripheral blood mononuclear cells (PBMCs), sampled when the disease was refractory, from a patient treated with antithyroid drugs. CDR3 sequence (DNA): TGTGCCAGCAGTTACTCGGTGGCATTGAACACTGAAGCTTTCTTT. Amino acids: CASSYSVALNTEAFF.